A single sample is the source of the 16 T cell receptor beta chains below, sequenced in a study of OX40 agonist ivuxolimab in advanced cancers. Some clones are missing from TCRdb's copy, which holds only in-frame ones; the method was immunoSEQ multiplex PCR. The table has 25,000 to 35,000 clones, roughly nine tenths seen once. This specimen was CD4+ or CD8+ T cells sorted from blood, taken in a trial of the OX40 agonist ivuxolimab. These TCRs come from an adult with an advanced solid tumor such as melanoma, head and neck, liver or kidney cancer.

A few counts support this clone. This chain links TRBV27 with TRBJ1-2; 7 nucleotides align to TRBD1. CDR1 MNHEY and CDR2 SMNVEV come from the germline V gene (reference sequence). There are 13 residues in the CDR3. The CDR3 loop reads CARQGFISYGYTF. The CDR3 DNA reads as TGTGCAAGACAGGGTTTTATATCCTATGGCTACACCTTC.

The chain carries TRBV19 and TRBJ1-1; no firm D call. The germline V and J ends were trimmed by 6 bases and 8 bases, with 13 bases remaining between them. This CDR3 region has 12 residues. In germline, CDR1 is LNHDA, CDR2 SQIVND (reference sequence). CDR3 in amino acids: CASRHEGREAFF. The CDR3 DNA sequence: TGTGCCAGTAGACATGAGGGCAGGGAAGCTTTCTTT.

V usage is TRBV28 and J usage is TRBJ2-5; D may be TRBD1 (6 bases). Germline CDR1 reads MDHEN; CDR2 reads SYDVKM. Trimming took off 2 bases at V and 3 bases at J, with 16 bases between the two ends. CDR3 length equals 16 residues. The DNA for the CDR3 is TGTGCCAGCAGTTTAAAGTCCGCACAGGGTGAAGAGACCCAGTACTTC. It translates to CASSLKSAQGEETQYF.

This clone was picked up one time. This chain uses TRBV27 with TRBJ1-4; D is uncertain. V lost 1 base and J 7 bases, leaving 7 bases between the germline ends. The CDR3 totals 13 residues. Germline V lookup: CDR1 MNHEY, CDR2 SMNVEV (reference sequence). CDR3 sequence reads: CASSLWWGEKLFF. In DNA form, the CDR3 reads TGTGCCAGCAGTTTATGGTGGGGTGAAAAACTGTTTTTT. The entire variable domain, with the rest obtained from reference TRBV27 and TRBJ1-4, is as follows: EAQVTQNPRYLITVTGKKLTVTCSQNMNHEYMSWYRQDPGLGLRQIYYSMNVEVTDKGDVPEGYKVSRKEKRNFPLILESPSPNQTSLYFCASSLWWGEKLFFGSGTQLSVL.

The chain is built from TRBV29-1 and TRBJ2-7; D gene uncertain. CDR1 and CDR2 from the germline V gene are SQVTM and ANQGSEA. V was clipped by 0 bases and J by 4 bases, with 4 bases between them. This CDR3 is built from 11 residues. The CDR3, as DNA: TGCAGCGTTGAAGACCGTTACGAGCAGTACTTC. This sequence encodes CSVEDRYEQYF.

The rearrangement uses TRBV29-1 and TRBJ2-5; D may be TRBD2 (6 bases). Judging by the DNA end, TRBJ2-7 fits better; the J call may be wrong. CDR1 and CDR2 (germline): SQVTM, ANQGSEA. The CDR3 has 12 residues. This CDR3 is CSVGGVSNEQYF. The DNA of the CDR3 is TGCAGCGTTGGCGGGGTATCAAACGAGCAGTACTTC.

This sequence joins TRBV5-1 and TRBJ2-2; D unresolved. The CDR3 consists of 14 residues. Trimming pared 7 bases from V and 2 bases from J, leaving 12 bases between. Germline CDR1 SGHRS, CDR2 YFSETQ. CDR3 DNA: TGCGCCAGCCAGGACGGCATTAACACCGGGGAGCTGTTTTTT. The encoded protein is CASQDGINTGELFF.

This clone showed up just a few times. The V call is TRBV30, the J call TRBJ2-7; D possibly corresponds to TRBD1 (6 bases). Germline CDR1 is GTSNPN and CDR2 is SVGIG (reference sequence). This CDR3 is built from 16 residues. The V gene lost 2 bases and the J gene lost 2 bases, with 19 bases spanning the gap. The CDR3 region is CAWSQGYGRDAYEQYF. CDR3 nucleotides: TGTGCCTGGAGTCAGGGGTATGGCAGGGACGCCTACGAGCAGTACTTC.

V usage is TRBV27 and J usage is TRBJ1-1; D is uncertain. Germline lookup yields CDR1 MNHEY and CDR2 SMNVEV (reference sequence). The V end was cut by 7 bases, the J end by 0 bases, with 12 bases between. The CDR3 extends over 14 amino acids. The CDR3 spells CASTSGGMNTEAFF. CDR3 bases: TGTGCCAGCACCTCTGGTGGGATGAACACTGAAGCTTTCTTT.

This clone ranks as medium-sized. The chain recombines TRBV5-6 with TRBJ2-1; TRBD1 matches 7 bases. J was trimmed by 12 bases and V by 0 bases; bases with no gene match: 3. CDR3 size: 12 residues. The germline V gene encodes CDR1 SGHDT and CDR2 YYEEEE. DNA of the CDR3: TGTGCCAGCAGCTTGGGGGACAGCCTGCAGTTCTTC. Residues: CASSLGDSLQFF. The complete variable domain, with remaining parts taken from reference TRBV5-6 and TRBJ2-1, reads DAGVTQSPTHLIKTRGQQVTLRCSPKSGHDTVSWYQQALGQGPQFIFQYYEEEERQRGNFPDRFSGHQFPNYSSELNVNALLLGDSALYLCASSLGDSLQFFGPGTRLTVL.

The chain has TRBV5-6 and TRBJ2-6; D assignment may be TRBD1 or TRBD2 (5 bases each). The CDR3 consists of 15 residues. V dropped 8 bases and J dropped 4 bases, with 16 bases sitting between them. In germline, CDR1 is SGHDT, CDR2 YYEEEE. CDR3 loop: CASSYRGLGANVLTF. The CDR3 DNA sequence: TGTGCCAGTTCCTATCGGGGCCTAGGGGCCAACGTCCTGACTTTC.

J is TRBJ2-1 and V is TRBV5-1, with TRBD2 as a possible D gene (7 bases). The V gene's germline CDR1 is SGHRS and CDR2 YFSETQ. V was trimmed by 4 bases and J by 5 bases, leaving 16 bases between them. The CDR3 sequence is 15 residues long. The CDR3 sequence: CASSNAGAGNNEQFF. As DNA, the CDR3 is TGCGCCAGCAGCAATGCGGGGGCGGGAAACAATGAGCAGTTCTTC.

The chain couples TRBV4-1 to TRBJ2-7; 10 positions agree with TRBD2. The germline gives CDR1 MGHRA, CDR2 YSYEKL. V lost 0 bases, J lost 2 bases, and 1 base stayed unmatched. The CDR3 spans 15 residues. The CDR3 sequence is CASSQDGLAAYEQYF. The CDR3 nucleotides are TGCGCCAGCAGCCAAGATGGACTAGCGGCCTACGAGCAGTACTTC.

The gene calls are TRBV19 and TRBJ2-1; D call uncertain. CDR1 and CDR2 (germline): LNHDA, SQIVND (reference sequence). The CDR3 is made up of 14 amino acids. Trimming stripped 3 bases from V and 0 bases from J, with 6 bases between. The CDR3 region has the DNA TGTGCCAGTAGTATGAGTAGCTCCTACAATGAGCAGTTCTTC. Translation: CASSMSSSYNEQFF.

V and J are TRBV27 and TRBJ2-1, with 10 bases that match TRBD1. The J segment lost 5 bases and the V segment lost 1 base, leaving 5 bases of the junction unmatched. The CDR3 extends over 16 amino acids. Germline V lookup: CDR1 MNHEY, CDR2 SMNVEV (reference sequence). The CDR3 region is CASSLLGTGVNNEQFF. The CDR3 DNA sequence: TGTGCCAGCAGTTTATTGGGGACAGGGGTCAACAATGAGCAGTTCTTC.

The table lists this clone with a count of one. The CDR3 bases are TGTGCCAGCAGCTTAGGACGCAGGGGGAGTCGAGACGAGCAGTACTTC. It is translated as CASSLGRRGSRDEQYF. The V gene is TRBV7-8, the J gene TRBJ2-7, with 7 bases identical to TRBD1. CDR3 size: 16 residues. V shed 1 base, J shed 5 bases, and the junction held 11 bases outside the gene matches. Germline V gene lookup returns CDR1 SGHVS and CDR2 FQNEAQ.